Listed below are T cell receptor beta chains from one sample, sequenced in a study of cytomegalovirus exposure and HLA in healthy donors. Assay: immunoSEQ multiplex PCR; the TCRdb copy retains only in-frame clones and omits some. This sample has 150,000 to 200,000 clones, with approximately 81% found just once. Sequenced sample: PBMCs. The receptor source for this set is a man aged 25-45 years in good health and CMV-seropositive. Each CDR3 is given with its conserved first and last residue. Fields, in order: CDR3 protein, CDR3 DNA, D gene, CDR3 length, V gene, clone size, J gene. A D gene is named only where the DNA matches it firmly. Expanded clones are given a class, and other clones once, few, many or no size at all.

cdr3_aa: CAWGGGASETQYF
cdr3_nt: TGTGCCTGGGGAGGGGGGGCATCCGAGACCCAGTACTTC
d_call: .
cdr3_length: 13
v_call: TRBV30
clone_size: .
j_call: TRBJ2-5

cdr3_aa: CASSSYRGPAFF
cdr3_nt: TGCGCCAGCAGTTCATACAGGGGCCCAGCTTTCTTT
d_call: TRBD1
cdr3_length: 12
v_call: TRBV5-1
clone_size: .
j_call: TRBJ1-1

cdr3_aa: CASSLSPTGGYGYTF
cdr3_nt: TGTGCCAGCAGTTTAAGTCCGACAGGGGGCTATGGCTACACCTTC
d_call: TRBD1
cdr3_length: 15
v_call: TRBV27
clone_size: .
j_call: TRBJ1-2

cdr3_aa: CASSITGTYGYTF
cdr3_nt: TGTGCCAGTAGTATTACAGGGACCTATGGCTACACCTTC
d_call: .
cdr3_length: 13
v_call: TRBV19
clone_size: .
j_call: TRBJ1-2

cdr3_aa: CASREAQGAGELFF
cdr3_nt: TGTGCCAGCAGAGAAGCACAGGGGGCCGGGGAGCTGTTTTTT
d_call: TRBD1
cdr3_length: 14
v_call: TRBV11-1
clone_size: .
j_call: TRBJ2-2

cdr3_aa: CASSSGTHYEQYF
cdr3_nt: TGTGCCAGCAGCTCGGGGACTCACTACGAGCAGTACTTC
d_call: .
cdr3_length: 13
v_call: TRBV5-6
clone_size: .
j_call: TRBJ2-7

cdr3_aa: CASGLAAWNEQFF
cdr3_nt: TGTGCCAGCGGGCTAGCGGCCTGGAATGAGCAGTTCTTC
d_call: TRBD2
cdr3_length: 13
v_call: TRBV6-5
clone_size: .
j_call: TRBJ2-1

cdr3_aa: CASSETSGRVHEQYF
cdr3_nt: TGTGCCAGCAGCGAGACTAGCGGGAGAGTACACGAGCAGTACTTC
d_call: TRBD2
cdr3_length: 15
v_call: TRBV6-5
clone_size: .
j_call: TRBJ2-7

cdr3_aa: CASSGQGGGNTGELFF
cdr3_nt: TGTGCCAGCAGCGGCCAAGGAGGAGGTAACACCGGGGAGCTGTTTTTT
d_call: .
cdr3_length: 16
v_call: TRBV9
clone_size: .
j_call: TRBJ2-2

cdr3_aa: CASRSYNQPQHF
cdr3_nt: TGTGCCAGTAGGAGCTACAATCAGCCCCAGCATTTT
d_call: .
cdr3_length: 12
v_call: TRBV19
clone_size: once
j_call: TRBJ1-5